This T cell receptor (beta chain) was obtained from a study of CD8 T cells in Susac syndrome (dated by TCRdb to about 2019). Describing the broader study: Whether CD8+ T cell activation and differentiation in Susac syndrome was antigen driven was tested using repertoire sequencing. The clonality of the CD8+ T cell repertoire was compared across approximately 12 healthy donors, around 14 Susac syndrome patients and under 19 multiple sclerosis patients.

RNA was extracted using the RNeasy kit, and about 0.45 to 1 microgram was reverse transcribed with random hexamers. The immunoSEQ multiplex PCR assay, which covers 54 Vbeta and 13 Jbeta segments, was used to amplify TCR beta CDR3 regions. Bias from PCR amplification was corrected by using a synthetic template baseline for primer optimization and for computational correction. The original pipeline was this. Reads were annotated to V, D and J genes according to IMGT and were analyzed with immunoSEQ Analyzer, with only productive sequences retained. To calculate clonality, Shannon entropy was normalized by log2 of the number of productive unique sequences and then subtracted from one. For each patient and control, public and private clones were evaluated among the 100 most prevalent clones. Clones were defined as Susac-specific if absent from the healthy and MS cohorts, from around 1,000 published viral clones and from other ImmuneACCESS disease sequences. Starting from the raw public reads, TCRdb applied fastp trimming at Q25, assembled clones with MiXCR and retained in-frame beta chains. Duplicate CDR3 protein sequences are folded into a single record with the most common DNA and genes. The V and J calls and clone size come from TCRdb's table, not from the authors' own analysis. The sample records about 300,000 distinct CDR3 sequences, roughly 90% of which are singletons. The ten top clones hold about 0.17% of the sample.

The full study reports these points: The TCR sequencing and HLA analysis was acknowledged to have included a relatively small number of individuals.

A note on this clonotype: Its antigen is unknown. No much larger clone is present one base from it, and per-base qualities are unavailable.

The V and J ends are trimmed by 4 bases and 1 base, leaving 10 bases between them. The CDR1 and CDR2 encoded by the germline V gene are MNHEY and SVGEGT. The CDR3 sequence holds 14 residues, the cysteine and phenylalanine included. The entry retains the CDR3 DNA only, 42 bases that are in frame from base 1. High-throughput TCR beta sequencing profiled peripheral blood CD8+ and CD4+ T cells from healthy donors, Susac syndrome patients and multiple sclerosis patients. The multiple sclerosis controls were treatment-naive patients whose relapsing-remitting disease, either stable or active, fulfilled the revised McDonald criteria. Bulk CD8+ and CD4+ T cells were purified magnetically by negative isolation, whereas CD8+ TEMRA cells were enriched by FACS. Blood was drawn into EDTA tubes, processed within 24 hours, and PBMCs were isolated by density gradient centrifugation. PBMCs destined for TCR sequencing were cryopreserved in liquid nitrogen and later thawed in a 37 °C water bath. Purity of sorted or isolated CD4+, CD8+ and CD8+ TEMRA cells was at least 90%.

The sequencing sample was made of CD8+ T cells from PBMCs. The V gene is TRBV6-2 or TRBV6-3 and the J gene is TRBJ1-1; tentative D gene TRBD1, with 5 bases matching. The clonotype was recovered from a human donor with multiple sclerosis. This receptor carries the CDR3 CASSSQGGNTEAFF. The sequenced DNA is TGTGCCAGCAGTTCTCAGGGAGGGAACACTGAAGCTTTCTTT.